The 5 T cell receptor beta chains listed next were all sequenced from one sample in a study of Graves' ophthalmopathy and Graves' hyperthyroidism. The authors amplified TCR beta CDR3 regions, and they did so from RNA transcripts for repertoire sequencing. HTBI primers were used in a first-round RT-PCR, which preceded a second-round multiplex PCR. Each CDR3 protein is one row after TCRdb ran MiXCR on the multiplex PCR reads. The sample yields over 450,000 distinct CDR3 sequences, roughly an eighth seen once. Sequences were obtained from blood. The receptor set was obtained from a woman younger than 45 with Graves' ophthalmopathy.

In its sample, this clonotype was seen a few times. The chain couples TRBV7-8 to TRBJ2-2; 11 positions match TRBD2. CDR1 SGHVS and CDR2 FQNEAQ come from the germline V gene. This CDR3 is 18 amino acids long. Unmatched junction bases numbered 11, after V lost 2 bases and J lost 6 bases. The CDR3 bases are TGTGCCAGCAGCTTATTGTCTAGCGGGAGGCCGTGGGCCGGGGAGCTGTTTTTT. Residues: CASSLLSSGRPWAGELFF.

This clonotype appeared many times. This sequence joins TRBV6-1 and TRBJ2-4; 9 bases fit TRBD2. The CDR3 length is 13 residues. Germline V CDR1 and CDR2: MNHNS, SASEGT. Germline trimming cut 7 bases from V and 5 bases from J; bases unmatched to any gene: 3. The CDR3 sequence is CASIQRGENIQYF. The DNA of the CDR3 is TGTGCCAGCATCCAGCGGGGGGAAAACATTCAGTACTTC.

This clonotype was seen only a few times. This sequence joins TRBV6-1 and TRBJ1-5; D not resolved. CDR3 length equals 14 residues. The germline CDR1 and CDR2 sequences are MNHNS and SASEGT. V lost 7 bases and J lost 3, with 13 bases in between. The CDR3: CASNEQHFNQPQHF. The CDR3 nucleotides are TGTGCCAGCAACGAACAGCATTTCAATCAGCCCCAGCATTTT.

This clonotype was seen at least ten times. This chain uses TRBV10-3 with TRBJ1-2; the D gene is possibly TRBD1 (5 bases). Germline V gene data show CDR1 as ENHRY and CDR2 as SYGVKD. This CDR3 has 16 amino acids. V was trimmed by 3 bases and J by 0 bases, leaving 14 bases between them. The CDR3 DNA follows: TGTGCCATCAGTGAATCCGTAGGGGCGGCTAACTATGGCTACACCTTC. Translated, it gives CAISESVGAANYGYTF.

This clonotype was counted ten times or more. The J gene is TRBJ1-5, the V gene TRBV6-1, with no clear D. Germline V gene sequence: CDR1 MNHNS, CDR2 SASEGT. The CDR3 is 17 residues long. V lost 0 bases and J lost 0, with 12 bases in between. The CDR3 nucleotides read TGTGCCAGCAGTGAAGCCTGGACCGAGAATAGCAATCAGCCCCAGCATTTT. Protein: CASSEAWTENSNQPQHF.